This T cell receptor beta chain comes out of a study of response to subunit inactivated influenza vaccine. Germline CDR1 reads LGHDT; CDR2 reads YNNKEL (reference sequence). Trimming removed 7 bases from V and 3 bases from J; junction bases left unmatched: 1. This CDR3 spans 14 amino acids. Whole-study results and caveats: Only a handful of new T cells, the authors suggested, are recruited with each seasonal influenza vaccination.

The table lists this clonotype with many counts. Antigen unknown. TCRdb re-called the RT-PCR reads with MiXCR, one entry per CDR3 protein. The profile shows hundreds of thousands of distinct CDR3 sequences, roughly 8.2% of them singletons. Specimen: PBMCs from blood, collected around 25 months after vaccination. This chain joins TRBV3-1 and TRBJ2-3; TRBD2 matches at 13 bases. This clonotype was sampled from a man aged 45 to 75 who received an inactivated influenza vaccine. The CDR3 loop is CASKTSGRTDTQYF. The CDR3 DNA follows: TGTGCCAGCAAGACTAGCGGGAGGACAGATACGCAGTATTTT.